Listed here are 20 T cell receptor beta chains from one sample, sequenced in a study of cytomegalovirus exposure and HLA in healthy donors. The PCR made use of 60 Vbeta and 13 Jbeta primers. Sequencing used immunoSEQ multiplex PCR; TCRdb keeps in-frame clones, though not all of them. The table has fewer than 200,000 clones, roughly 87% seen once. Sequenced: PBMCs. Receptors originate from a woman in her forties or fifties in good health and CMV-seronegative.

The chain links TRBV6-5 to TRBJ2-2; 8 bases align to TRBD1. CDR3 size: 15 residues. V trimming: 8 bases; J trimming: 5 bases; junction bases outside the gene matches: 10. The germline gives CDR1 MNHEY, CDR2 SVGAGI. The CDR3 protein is CASDFGTGRTGELFF. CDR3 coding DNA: TGTGCCAGCGACTTCGGGACAGGAAGAACCGGGGAGCTGTTTTTT.

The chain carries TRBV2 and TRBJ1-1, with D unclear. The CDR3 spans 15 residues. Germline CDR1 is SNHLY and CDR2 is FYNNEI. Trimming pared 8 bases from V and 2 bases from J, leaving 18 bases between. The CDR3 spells CASHPRQIINTEAFF. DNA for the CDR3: TGTGCCAGCCACCCTCGCCAGATCATAAACACTGAAGCTTTCTTT.

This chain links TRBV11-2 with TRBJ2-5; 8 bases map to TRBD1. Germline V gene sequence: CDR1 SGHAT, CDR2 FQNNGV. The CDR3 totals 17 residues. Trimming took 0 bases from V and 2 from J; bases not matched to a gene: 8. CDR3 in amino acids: CASSLDPTGGGQETQYF. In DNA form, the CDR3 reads TGTGCCAGCAGCTTAGATCCCACAGGGGGTGGGCAAGAGACCCAGTACTTC.

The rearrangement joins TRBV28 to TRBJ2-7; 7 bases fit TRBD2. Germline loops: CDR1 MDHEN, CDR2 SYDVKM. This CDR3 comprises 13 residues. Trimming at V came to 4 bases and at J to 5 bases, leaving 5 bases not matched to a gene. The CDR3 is CASSSPGRDEQYF. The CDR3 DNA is TGTGCCAGCAGTTCGCCAGGGAGGGACGAGCAGTACTTC.

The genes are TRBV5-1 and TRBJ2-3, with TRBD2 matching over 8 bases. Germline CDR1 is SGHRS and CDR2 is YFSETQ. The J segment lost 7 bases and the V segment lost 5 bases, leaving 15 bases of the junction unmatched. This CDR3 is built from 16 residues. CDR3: CASRSGLAPGLNTQYF. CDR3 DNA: TGCGCCAGCAGGTCCGGACTAGCCCCGGGTCTAAATACGCAGTATTTT.

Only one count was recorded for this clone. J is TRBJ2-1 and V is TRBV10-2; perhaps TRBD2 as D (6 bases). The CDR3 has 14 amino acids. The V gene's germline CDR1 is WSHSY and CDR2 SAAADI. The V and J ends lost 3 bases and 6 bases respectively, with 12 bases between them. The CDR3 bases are TGCGCCAGCAGTGATAGCGGCCCGCGCAATGAGCAGTTCTTC. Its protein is CASSDSGPRNEQFF.

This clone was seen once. DNA of the CDR3: TGTGCCAGCAGCTTGGAGGGGAGGGTTAACACCGGGGAGCTGTTTTTT. Its protein is CASSLEGRVNTGELFF. This chain uses TRBV7-3 with TRBJ2-2, with 7 bases that match TRBD2. This CDR3 region has 16 residues. V shed 3 bases and J 2 bases; nucleotides not matched to a gene: 6. From germline, CDR1 is SGHTA and CDR2 FQGTGA.

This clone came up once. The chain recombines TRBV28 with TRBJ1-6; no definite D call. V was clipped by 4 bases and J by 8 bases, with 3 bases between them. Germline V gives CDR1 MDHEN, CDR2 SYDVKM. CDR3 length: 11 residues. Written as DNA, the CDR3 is TGTGCCAGCAGTTCGGATTCACCCCTCCACTTT. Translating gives CASSSDSPLHF.

This chain's CDR3 is CASKTGLGSYEQYF. The CDR3 region has the DNA TGCGCCAGCAAAACAGGGCTGGGTTCCTACGAGCAGTACTTC. This chain uses TRBV5-1 with TRBJ2-7; tentatively, D is TRBD1 (6 bases). Germline V gene sequence: CDR1 SGHRS, CDR2 YFSETQ. The CDR3 runs 14 residues. Trimming pared 6 bases from V and 1 base from J, leaving 14 bases between.

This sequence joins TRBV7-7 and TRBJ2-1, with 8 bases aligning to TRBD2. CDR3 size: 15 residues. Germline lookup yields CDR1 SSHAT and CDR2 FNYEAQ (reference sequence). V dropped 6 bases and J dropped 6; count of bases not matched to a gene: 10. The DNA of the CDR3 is TGTGCCAGCAGTCCCAGCGGGAGTCGGGGCAATGAGCAGTTCTTC. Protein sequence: CASSPSGSRGNEQFF.

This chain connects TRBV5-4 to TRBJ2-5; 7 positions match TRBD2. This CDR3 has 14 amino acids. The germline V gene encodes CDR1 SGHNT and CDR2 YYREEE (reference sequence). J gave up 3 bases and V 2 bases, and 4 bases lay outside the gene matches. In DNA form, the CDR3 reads TGTGCCAGCAGCTTAAGTCTAGCGGAAGAGACCCAGTACTTC. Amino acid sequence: CASSLSLAEETQYF.

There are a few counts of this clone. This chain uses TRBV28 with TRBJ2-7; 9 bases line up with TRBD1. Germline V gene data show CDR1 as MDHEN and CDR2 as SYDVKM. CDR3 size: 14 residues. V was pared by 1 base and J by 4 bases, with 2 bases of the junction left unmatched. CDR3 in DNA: TGTGCCAGCAGTTTATCGGGACAGGGTTACGAGCAGTACTTC. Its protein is CASSLSGQGYEQYF. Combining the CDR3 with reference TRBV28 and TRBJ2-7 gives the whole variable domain DVKVTQSSRYLVKRTGEKVFLECVQDMDHENMFWYRQDPGLGLRLIYFSYDVKMKEKGDIPEGYSVSREKKERFSLILESASTNQTSMYLCASSLSGQGYEQYFGPGTRLTVT.

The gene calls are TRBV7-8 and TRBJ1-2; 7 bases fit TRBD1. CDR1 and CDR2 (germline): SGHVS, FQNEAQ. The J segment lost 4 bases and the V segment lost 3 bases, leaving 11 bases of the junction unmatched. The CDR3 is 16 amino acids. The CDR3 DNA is TGTGCCAGCAGCTTTGCACAGGGGAAAATAGGCTATGGCTACACCTTC. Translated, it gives CASSFAQGKIGYGYTF.

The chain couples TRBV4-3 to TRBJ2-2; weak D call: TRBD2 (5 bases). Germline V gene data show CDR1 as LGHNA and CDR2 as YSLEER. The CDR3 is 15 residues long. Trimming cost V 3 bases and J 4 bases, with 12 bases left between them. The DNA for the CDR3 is TGCGCCAGCAGCCAGGGGAGCAGTTTCACCGGGGAGCTGTTTTTT. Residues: CASSQGSSFTGELFF.

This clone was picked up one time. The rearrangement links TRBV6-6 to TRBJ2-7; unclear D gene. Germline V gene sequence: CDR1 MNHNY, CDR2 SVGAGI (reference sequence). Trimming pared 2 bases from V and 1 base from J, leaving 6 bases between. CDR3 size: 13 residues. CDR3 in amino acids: CASSYGISYEQYF. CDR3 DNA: TGTGCCAGCAGTTACGGCATTTCCTACGAGCAGTACTTC.

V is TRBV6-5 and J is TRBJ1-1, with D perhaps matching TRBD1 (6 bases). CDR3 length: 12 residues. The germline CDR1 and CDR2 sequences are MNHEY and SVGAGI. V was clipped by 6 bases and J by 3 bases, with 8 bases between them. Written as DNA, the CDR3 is TGTGCCAGCAGGAACAGGGACACTGAAGCTTTCTTT. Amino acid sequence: CASRNRDTEAFF.

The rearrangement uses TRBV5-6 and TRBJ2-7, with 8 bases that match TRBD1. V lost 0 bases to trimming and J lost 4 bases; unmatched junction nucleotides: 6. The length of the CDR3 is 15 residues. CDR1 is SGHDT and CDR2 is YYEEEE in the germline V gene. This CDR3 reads CASSLEAGGGYEQYF. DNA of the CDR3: TGTGCCAGCAGCTTGGAGGCAGGGGGCGGATACGAGCAGTACTTC.

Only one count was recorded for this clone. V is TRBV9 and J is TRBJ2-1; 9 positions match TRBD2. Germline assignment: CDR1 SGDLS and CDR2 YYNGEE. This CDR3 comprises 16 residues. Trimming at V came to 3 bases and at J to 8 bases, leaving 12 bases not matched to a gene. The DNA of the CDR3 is TGTGCCAGCAGCGAGGGAGGTAGCGGGAGACTTTATGAGCAGTTCTTC. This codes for CASSEGGSGRLYEQFF.

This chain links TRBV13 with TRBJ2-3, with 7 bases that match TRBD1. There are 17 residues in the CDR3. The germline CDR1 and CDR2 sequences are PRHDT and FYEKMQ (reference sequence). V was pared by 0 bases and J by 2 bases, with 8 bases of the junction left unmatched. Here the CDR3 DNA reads TGTGCCAGCAGCTTAGGACCAGGGGGTAGAGTCACAGATACGCAGTATTTT. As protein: CASSLGPGGRVTDTQYF.

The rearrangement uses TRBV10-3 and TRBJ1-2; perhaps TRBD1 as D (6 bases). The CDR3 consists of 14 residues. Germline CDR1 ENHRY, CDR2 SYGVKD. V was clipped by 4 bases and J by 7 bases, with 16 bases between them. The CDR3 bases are TGTGCCATCAGTGGGGTACAGGGAGGGGTTGGCTACACCTTC. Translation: CAISGVQGGVGYTF.